This TCR beta chain derives from a study of T cell responses to AZD1222 COVID-19 vaccine. Findings and caveats of the study: Spike was spanned by vaccine-associated CD4 TCRs, with dominance at 160-218 and 743-854. No day 14 peak samples; only post-peak repertoires were characterized. Two AZD1222 doses significantly raised spike-specific TCR breadth and depth over controls.

The table came from immunoSEQ multiplex PCR; TCRdb's copy has only in-frame clones and leaves some out. This sample has roughly 170,000 clones, with more than 85% found just once. The V end was cut by 2 bases, the J end by 4 bases, with 9 bases between. CDR1 is GTSNPN, CDR2 SVGIG, per germline (reference sequence). CDR3 length: 13 residues. Details on this clone: The antigen is not known.

This TCR came from an adult in good health. Source: peripheral blood, taken on day 0 of AZD1222 vaccination. The chain couples TRBV30 to TRBJ1-5; D ambiguous. CDR3 bases: TGTGCCTGGAGTTCTCAGGAAAATCAGCCCCAGCATTTT. Residues: CAWSSQENQPQHF.